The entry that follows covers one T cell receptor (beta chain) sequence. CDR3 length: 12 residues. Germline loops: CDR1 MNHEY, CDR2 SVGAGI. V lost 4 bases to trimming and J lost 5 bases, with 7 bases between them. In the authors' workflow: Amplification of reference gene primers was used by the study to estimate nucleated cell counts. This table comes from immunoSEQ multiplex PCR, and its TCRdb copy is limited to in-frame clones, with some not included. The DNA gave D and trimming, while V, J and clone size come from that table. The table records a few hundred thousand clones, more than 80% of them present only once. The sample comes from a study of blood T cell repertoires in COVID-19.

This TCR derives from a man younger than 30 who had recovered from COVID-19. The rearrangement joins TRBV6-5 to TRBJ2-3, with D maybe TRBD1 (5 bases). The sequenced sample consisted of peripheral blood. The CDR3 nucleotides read TGTGCCAGCAGTTTCCAGGGAGATACGCAGTATTTT. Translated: CASSFQGDTQYF.